This paragraph covers one T cell receptor beta chain sequence. Its specificity is unknown. The V gene's germline CDR1 is LNHDA and CDR2 SQIVND (reference sequence). CDR3 size: 14 residues. The V gene end was trimmed by 2 bases and the J gene end by 3 bases; junction bases not matched to a gene: 4. TCRdb re-called the 5' RACE reads with MiXCR, one entry per CDR3 protein. This table holds approximately 160,000 distinct CDR3 sequences, around 9.7% found once. These data are taken from a study of T cells after yellow fever vaccination. Regarding the study as a whole: The booster response re-showed most primary clones: 95% to 96% CD4, approximately 90% CD8. A weaker but faster secondary response was observed, peaking on day 5 versus 15. It was a small share of clonotypes that appeared in both CD4 and CD8 compartments.

The rearrangement joins TRBV19 to TRBJ2-7; 7 bases agree with TRBD1. The sequence was obtained from a man younger than 30 who received the YFV17D yellow fever vaccine. The sequencing here drew on CD8+ T cells sorted from PBMCs, taken 45 days after the yellow fever booster vaccination. In DNA, the CDR3 is TGTGCCAGTAGTATACAGGGGGTAGGCTACGAGCAGTACTTC. This codes for CASSIQGVGYEQYF.